The 26 T cell receptor beta chains presented below share a single source sample, sequenced in a study of blood T cells in healthy people across ages. The second PCR ran roughly 7 to 11 cycles with a sample-barcoded 5' primer and J-beta primers. TCRdb ran MiXCR on the 5' RACE reads and lists one entry per CDR3 protein. The sample shows approximately 780,000 distinct CDR3 sequences, about a quarter of them seen only once. This same sample was also taken into another study, of T cells of mothers and their children.

The sequencing sample was made of blood. These receptors all come from a boy aged 5 to 17 in good health.

At least ten counts were recorded for this clonotype. The rearrangement joins TRBV5-1 to TRBJ2-5, with 11 bases that match TRBD2. The J call may not be correct, given that the DNA end is closer to TRBJ2-1. Germline values: CDR1 SGHRS, CDR2 YFSETQ. The CDR3 has 15 residues. The CDR3 DNA reads as TGCGCCAGCAGCTTGGTAGCGGGGGGGCCGCGAGAGCAGTTCTTC. Translated: CASSLVAGGPREQFF.

The genes are TRBV3-1 and TRBJ2-5, with D hard to call. The end of the DNA aligns better with TRBJ2-1, so the J call may be wrong. Germline values: CDR1 LGHDT, CDR2 YNNKEL (reference sequence). The CDR3 is 14 residues long. CDR3 region: CASSQVWALNEQFF. The CDR3, as DNA: TGTGCCAGCAGCCAAGTTTGGGCCCTCAATGAGCAGTTCTTC.

The J gene is TRBJ2-5, the V gene TRBV7-2; 8 bases line up with TRBD1. J was trimmed by 2 bases and V by 4 bases; bases with no gene match: 6. This CDR3 contains 15 residues. Germline CDR1 reads SGHTA; CDR2 reads FQGNSA. CDR3 bases: TGTGCCAGCAGCTCGTACAGGGGGAAGCAAGAGACCCAGTACTTC. Residues: CASSSYRGKQETQYF.

The chain employs TRBV15 and TRBJ2-7, with 7 bases matching TRBD2. The germline CDR1 and CDR2 sequences are LNHNV and YYDKDF (reference sequence). The V and J ends lost 0 bases and 3 bases, in that order; junction bases with no gene match: 14. This CDR3 has 18 residues. For the CDR3, the DNA is TGTGCCACCAGCAGAGACGGGTCAGGGAGGGACCTCCTCTACGAGCAGTACTTC. It specifies CATSRDGSGRDLLYEQYF.

The gene calls are TRBV3-1 and TRBJ2-5; 10 bases align to TRBD1. TRBJ2-7 matches the DNA end more closely, so the J call is doubtful. The length of the CDR3 is 15 residues. The germline V gene has CDR1 LGHDT and CDR2 YNNKEL (reference sequence). CDR3 coding DNA: TGTGCCAGCACCACCGGACAGGGGGGCTCCTACGAGCAGTACTTC. Residues: CASTTGQGGSYEQYF.

This clonotype was seen at least ten times. The chain employs TRBV3-1 and TRBJ2-5; D is unresolved. The CDR3 loop spans 14 amino acids. Deletions cut 6 bases from V and 3 bases from J, with 14 bases between. Looked up from germline, CDR1 is LGHDT and CDR2 is YNNKEL (reference sequence). The DNA of the CDR3 is TGTGCCAGCAGTAAAAACTCCGCAAAAGAGACCCAGTACTTC. Translated: CASSKNSAKETQYF.

This clonotype was counted between two and nine times. The genes are TRBV20-1 and TRBJ2-3; D uncertain. Trimming removed 3 bases at V and 0 bases at J, with 10 bases between. CDR3 length: 14 residues. Germline V lookup: CDR1 DFQATT, CDR2 SNEGSKA (reference sequence). CDR3 in amino acids: CSASLVSSTDTQYF. The CDR3 bases are TGCAGTGCTAGTCTTGTTTCTAGCACAGATACGCAGTATTTT.

CDR3 coding DNA: TGCGCCAGCAGCTCCAGAGGGGGAGTTAGCACAGATACGCAGTATTTT. Translation gives CASSSRGGVSTDTQYF. The chain links TRBV5-1 to TRBJ2-3; D perhaps matches TRBD1 (6 bases). Trimming shortened V by 3 bases and J by 0 bases, and 14 bases separated the two germline ends. Germline CDR1 SGHRS, CDR2 YFSETQ. This CDR3 spans 16 amino acids.

The V call is TRBV5-5, the J call TRBJ2-2, with 11 bases that match TRBD1. Germline V gene data show CDR1 as SGHKS and CDR2 as YYEKEE (reference sequence). V dropped 4 bases and J dropped 3; count of bases not matched to a gene: 5. CDR3 size: 16 residues. CDR3 sequence reads: CASSGRTGGDTGELFF. The CDR3 DNA reads TGTGCCAGCAGCGGGCGGACAGGGGGCGACACCGGGGAGCTGTTTTTT.

The rearrangement joins TRBV20-1 to TRBJ2-2; 7 bases fit TRBD2. Germline lookup yields CDR1 DFQATT and CDR2 SNEGSKA (reference sequence). J lost 6 bases, V lost 6 bases, and 4 bases had no gene match. The CDR3 extends over 12 amino acids. DNA for the CDR3: TGCAGTGCCGGGAGGAGGTCCGGGGAGCTGTTTTTT. Protein: CSAGRRSGELFF.

The chain is built from TRBV6-2 or TRBV6-3 and TRBJ1-1; TRBD1 is a possible D gene (5 bases). The germline V gene encodes CDR1 MNHEY and CDR2 SVGEGT. V lost 5 bases, J lost 11 bases, and 18 bases lay in between. This CDR3 comprises 13 residues. This CDR3 is CASSDQEGRMAFF. The CDR3 nucleotides read TGTGCCAGCAGTGACCAAGAGGGGCGGATGGCTTTCTTT.

To note about this clonotype: Germline is not matched at one junction end, which may reflect a read error. This chain uses TRBV20-1 with TRBJ2-7; a possible D gene is TRBD2 (5 bases). This CDR3 is built from 17 residues. CDR1 and CDR2 (germline): DFQATT, SNEGSKA (reference sequence). The CDR3 DNA reads TGCAGTGCTAGAGATGTTGGGAGATCCCAAAACTCTCTCGAGCAGTACTTT. Protein: CSARDVGRSQNSLEQYF.

V and J are TRBV10-3 and TRBJ2-3, with D perhaps TRBD1 or TRBD2 (5 bases each). With 6 bases removed from V and 0 bases from J, the gap between germline ends came to 13 bases. Germline loops: CDR1 ENHRY, CDR2 SYGVKD. This CDR3 is 15 amino acids long. The CDR3 DNA reads TGTGCCATCAGAAGGGGAGAGATTAGCACAGATACGCAGTATTTT. It codes for CAIRRGEISTDTQYF.

In this sample, this clonotype turned up once. The chain couples TRBV20-1 to TRBJ1-1; 7 bases align to TRBD1. CDR3 length equals 14 residues. Trimming took 6 bases from V and 4 from J; bases not matched to a gene: 11. Germline V lookup: CDR1 DFQATT, CDR2 SNEGSKA (reference sequence). CDR3 DNA sequence: TGCAGTGCGCCTAAACCCAGGGGGAGCACTGAAGCTTTCTTT. Translated: CSAPKPRGSTEAFF.

This chain uses TRBV20-1 with TRBJ2-5; D remains unclear. Germline V CDR1 and CDR2: DFQATT, SNEGSKA (reference sequence). V lost 3 bases, J lost 5 bases, and 7 bases lay in between. This CDR3 has 11 residues. The CDR3 sequence: CSARFGETQYF. CDR3 DNA sequence: TGCAGTGCTAGGTTCGGGGAGACCCAGTACTTC.

V and J are TRBV5-1 and TRBJ2-5; TRBD2 matches at 9 bases. The CDR3 runs to 16 residues. J was trimmed by 0 bases and V by 4 bases; bases with no gene match: 7. In germline, CDR1 is SGHRS, CDR2 YFSETQ. The CDR3 nucleotides read TGCGCCAGCAGCAAAAGGGCTAGCGGGGACCAAGAGACCCAGTACTTC. Translating it yields CASSKRASGDQETQYF.

This chain links TRBV9 with TRBJ2-5; D is uncertain. Germline V gene sequence: CDR1 SGDLS, CDR2 YYNGEE. The V gene lost 0 bases and the J gene lost 6 bases, with 9 bases spanning the gap. The CDR3 consists of 13 residues. The CDR3 DNA reads as TGTGCCAGCAGCGTAGATGAGGTGAAGACCCAGTACTTC. Translation gives CASSVDEVKTQYF.

The V call is TRBV5-1, the J call TRBJ2-2, with 9 bases aligning to TRBD1. The CDR3 spans 15 residues. CDR1 is SGHRS and CDR2 is YFSETQ in the germline V gene. With V trimmed by 4 bases and J by 3 bases, 4 bases remained unmatched. The CDR3 loop reads CASSEGQGDTGELFF. CDR3 sequence (DNA): TGCGCCAGCAGCGAGGGACAGGGCGACACCGGGGAGCTGTTTTTT.

The genes are TRBV24-1 and TRBJ2-5; 9 bases match TRBD2. The J segment lost 1 base and the V segment lost 4 bases, leaving 6 bases of the junction unmatched. Germline CDR1 and CDR2: KGHDR and SFDVKD. The CDR3 length is 16 residues. The CDR3 reads CATSDQSGGFQETQYF. The CDR3 DNA sequence: TGTGCCACCAGTGACCAAAGCGGGGGGTTCCAAGAGACCCAGTACTTC.

This clonotype has only a few counts. V gene TRBV5-1 combines with J gene TRBJ2-1; 11 nucleotides line up with TRBD2. This CDR3 spans 17 amino acids. Germline CDR1 SGHRS, CDR2 YFSETQ. V shed 1 base and J 2 bases; nucleotides not matched to a gene: 5. The chain's CDR3 is CASSLISGGAAYNEQFF. The CDR3 DNA follows: TGCGCCAGCAGCTTGATTAGCGGGGGGGCCGCCTACAATGAGCAGTTCTTC. The variable domain in full, with the rest retrieved from reference TRBV5-1 and TRBJ2-1, is KAGVTQTPRYLIKTRGQQVTLSCSPISGHRSVSWYQQTPGQGLQFLFEYFSETQRNKGNFPGRFSGRQFSNSRSEMNVSTLELGDSALYLCASSLISGGAAYNEQFFGPGTRLTVL.

This clonotype was counted only a few times. The CDR3 nucleotides are TGTGCCAGCAAGAATCCGACAGGGGGAGTCCACAATGAGCAGTTCTTC. Translation gives CASKNPTGGVHNEQFF. This rearrangement joins TRBV6-1 to TRBJ2-1; TRBD1 matches 9 bases. Trimming cost V 7 bases and J 5 bases; bases outside gene matches: 12. This CDR3 is built from 16 residues. Germline lookup yields CDR1 MNHNS and CDR2 SASEGT.

In this sample, this clonotype turned up a few times. The chain links TRBV6-8 to TRBJ1-4; D is ambiguous. Looked up from germline, CDR1 is MNHGY and CDR2 is SAAAGT. The CDR3 loop spans 16 amino acids. Trimming shortened V by 6 bases and J by 3 bases, and 17 bases separated the two germline ends. In nucleotides, the CDR3 is TGTGCCAGCAGCCCCAGCGAGGAGGCTCCTAATGAAAAACTGTTTTTT. It encodes CASSPSEEAPNEKLFF.

V and J are TRBV20-1 and TRBJ2-1, with 8 bases that match TRBD2. The CDR3 loop spans 17 amino acids. The germline gives CDR1 DFQATT, CDR2 SNEGSKA (reference sequence). V shed 6 bases and J 1 base; nucleotides not matched to a gene: 14. CDR3 sequence (DNA): TGCAGTGCCACCCCGGGGGCGGGGGGCCCATCCTACAATGAGCAGTTCTTC. This encodes CSATPGAGGPSYNEQFF.

The chain joins TRBV7-9 to TRBJ2-1, with D perhaps matching TRBD1 (6 bases). V lost 5 bases to trimming and J lost 2 bases, with 19 bases between them. Germline CDR1 reads SEHNR; CDR2 reads FQNEAQ (reference sequence). The CDR3 totals 17 residues. The CDR3 nucleotides are TGTGCCAGCAGCCCCCTCAGGACAGCCGTAACCTACAATGAGCAGTTCTTC. It codes for CASSPLRTAVTYNEQFF.

The V call is TRBV4-1, the J call TRBJ1-4; possibly TRBD1 for D (5 bases). The germline V gene has CDR1 MGHRA and CDR2 YSYEKL. This CDR3 has 15 residues. V dropped 0 bases and J dropped 5 bases, with 10 bases sitting between them. The CDR3, as DNA: TGCGCCAGCAGCCAAGAGGGCAGGGAGAATGAAAAACTGTTTTTT. Residues: CASSQEGRENEKLFF.

The chain joins TRBV30 to TRBJ1-1, with D tentatively TRBD1 (5 bases). CDR3 length equals 13 residues. The germline CDR1 and CDR2 sequences are GTSNPN and SVGIG (reference sequence). Trimming removed 2 bases at V and 1 base at J, with 8 bases between. CDR3 region: CAWSFQGNTEAFF. As DNA, the CDR3 is TGTGCCTGGAGTTTCCAGGGGAACACTGAAGCTTTCTTT.